These 15 T cell receptor beta chains originate from one sample sequenced in a study of cytomegalovirus exposure and HLA in healthy donors. Profiling relied on immunoSEQ multiplex PCR, and the TCRdb table lists in-frame clones only, not all of them. Of about 150,000 clones listed, about 90% are singletons. The sequencing input was PBMCs. The receptors shown here come from a woman in her thirties in good health and CMV-seropositive.

The chain combines TRBV11-2 with TRBJ2-7; D uncertain. Germline CDR1 and CDR2: SGHAT and FQNNGV. This CDR3 has 13 amino acids. Trimming took 7 bases from V and 2 from J, leaving 12 bases between them. CDR3 in amino acids: CASNHGLAYEQYF. The DNA for the CDR3 is TGTGCCAGCAACCACGGTCTAGCCTACGAGCAGTACTTC. Full variable domain (missing parts from reference TRBV11-2 and TRBJ2-7): EAGVAQSPRYKIIEKRQSVAFWCNPISGHATLYWYQQILGQGPKLLIQFQNNGVVDDSQLPKDRFSAERLKGVDSTLKIQPAKLEDSAVYLCASNHGLAYEQYFGPGTRLTVT.

V usage is TRBV7-9 and J usage is TRBJ2-7; 7 nucleotides line up with TRBD2. This CDR3 has 13 residues. Germline V gives CDR1 SEHNR, CDR2 FQNEAQ (reference sequence). The junction had 10 bases not matched to a gene; V was cut back by 8 bases and J by 6 bases. The CDR3 reads CASLESGALEQYF. Written as DNA, the CDR3 is TGTGCCAGCTTAGAAAGCGGGGCTCTCGAGCAGTACTTC.

Only one count was recorded for this clone. The chain employs TRBV5-1 and TRBJ1-2, with a tentative D call TRBD1 (5 bases). V was trimmed by 5 bases and J by 4 bases, leaving 12 bases between them. CDR1 SGHRS and CDR2 YFSETQ come from the germline V gene. The CDR3 contains 13 residues. The CDR3 sequence: CASRLTGAYGYTF. In DNA form, the CDR3 reads TGCGCCAGCAGACTAACAGGTGCCTATGGCTACACCTTC.

The V call is TRBV4-1, the J call TRBJ1-2; TRBD1 matches 9 bases. Germline V gene lookup returns CDR1 MGHRA and CDR2 YSYEKL. This CDR3 comprises 15 residues. After removal of 3 bases from V and 8 bases from J, the junction contained 10 bases not matched to a gene. The CDR3 sequence: CASSHRRGDRAGYTF. The CDR3 DNA sequence: TGCGCCAGCAGCCACCGTCGAGGGGACAGGGCCGGCTACACCTTC.

The chain is built from TRBV5-1 and TRBJ2-3; D remains unclear. Per germline, CDR1 SGHRS and CDR2 YFSETQ. V was pared by 4 bases and J by 2 bases, with 5 bases between. CDR3 length equals 12 residues. The DNA for the CDR3 is TGCGCCAGCAGCCCAAACACAGATACGCAGTATTTT. Translation: CASSPNTDTQYF.

The chain links TRBV19 to TRBJ1-2; D call uncertain. Trimming left V 6 bases short and J 4 bases short, with 12 bases between. CDR3 length: 13 amino acids. CDR1 is LNHDA, CDR2 SQIVND, per germline (reference sequence). The CDR3 reads CASSQQSLYGYTF. CDR3 nucleotides: TGTGCCAGTAGCCAACAGAGCCTCTATGGCTACACCTTC.

The chain carries TRBV5-1 and TRBJ1-3; tentatively, D is TRBD1 (6 bases). The CDR3 covers 14 residues. V dropped 3 bases and J dropped 3 bases, with 10 bases sitting between them. Germline CDR1 and CDR2: SGHRS and YFSETQ. The CDR3 region is CASSSGTLGNTIYF. In DNA, the CDR3 is TGCGCCAGCAGCTCCGGGACACTTGGAAACACCATATATTTT.

The V gene is TRBV27, the J gene TRBJ2-7; D gene ambiguous. Trimming stripped 8 bases from V and 3 bases from J, with 2 bases between. This CDR3 is 9 amino acids long. Germline assignment: CDR1 MNHEY and CDR2 SMNVEV (reference sequence). CDR3 nucleotide sequence: TGTGCCAGCCTCTACGAGCAGTACTTC. Residues: CASLYEQYF.

This chain links TRBV5-4 with TRBJ1-4; 8 positions match TRBD1. Germline V CDR1 and CDR2: SGHNT, YYREEE (reference sequence). CDR3 length: 12 residues. The J segment lost 8 bases and the V segment lost 4 bases, leaving 1 base of the junction unmatched. The CDR3 DNA reads as TGTGCCAGCAGCCAGGGGGCGGAAAAACTGTTTTTT. It encodes CASSQGAEKLFF.

The chain carries TRBV7-8 and TRBJ2-7; 8 nucleotides agree with TRBD2. After removal of 1 base from V and 4 bases from J, the junction contained 6 bases not matched to a gene. The germline gives CDR1 SGHVS, CDR2 FQNEAQ. The CDR3 runs to 15 residues. CDR3 sequence (DNA): TGTGCCAGCAGCTTAGGCGGCGGGAGGACTTACGAGCAGTACTTC. It specifies CASSLGGGRTYEQYF.

The sample holds one count of this clone. The V call is TRBV27, the J call TRBJ2-7; 15 nucleotides align to TRBD2. V shed 1 base, J shed 0 bases, and the junction held 10 bases outside the gene matches. Germline-derived CDR1 and CDR2 are MNHEY and SMNVEV (reference sequence). The CDR3 has 20 residues. The CDR3 nucleotides are TGTGCCAGCAGTTTATTGGGGACTAGCGGGGGGACTGAGAGCTCCTACGAGCAGTACTTC. It translates to CASSLLGTSGGTESSYEQYF.

The gene calls are TRBV5-6 and TRBJ1-5; D is unclear. V shed 0 bases and J shed 6 bases, with 10 bases lying between them. The CDR3 covers 14 residues. Germline V gene data show CDR1 as SGHDT and CDR2 as YYEEEE. This CDR3 reads CASSLGGLVQPQHF. The CDR3 nucleotides read TGTGCCAGCAGCTTGGGAGGGTTAGTTCAGCCCCAGCATTTT.

The CDR3 sequence is CASIRTFGLAVDTDTQYF. CDR3 nucleotide sequence: TGTGCCAGCATCCGGACCTTCGGGCTAGCGGTGGACACAGATACGCAGTATTTT. The rearrangement links TRBV28 to TRBJ2-3; 7 bases match TRBD2. V dropped 7 bases and J dropped 2; count of bases not matched to a gene: 18. The CDR3 is made up of 18 amino acids. CDR1 is MDHEN, CDR2 SYDVKM, per germline.

DNA of the CDR3: TGTGCCAGCAGTTTGGCAGCGGGAGGGACGGATACGCAGTATTTT. Its protein is CASSLAAGGTDTQYF. This rearrangement joins TRBV27 to TRBJ2-3; 10 nucleotides align to TRBD2. This CDR3 region has 15 residues. Germline V gene data show CDR1 as MNHEY and CDR2 as SMNVEV (reference sequence). V gave up 3 bases and J gave up 6 bases; unmatched junction bases: 6.

The gene calls are TRBV6-4 and TRBJ2-2, with D perhaps TRBD1 (7 bases). The CDR3 runs to 13 residues. CDR1 and CDR2 (germline): MRHNA, SNTAGT. The V end was cut by 6 bases, the J end by 5 bases, with 10 bases between. The CDR3 loop reads CASSRGETGELFF. The CDR3 DNA is TGTGCCAGCAGCAGGGGGGAAACCGGGGAGCTGTTTTTT.